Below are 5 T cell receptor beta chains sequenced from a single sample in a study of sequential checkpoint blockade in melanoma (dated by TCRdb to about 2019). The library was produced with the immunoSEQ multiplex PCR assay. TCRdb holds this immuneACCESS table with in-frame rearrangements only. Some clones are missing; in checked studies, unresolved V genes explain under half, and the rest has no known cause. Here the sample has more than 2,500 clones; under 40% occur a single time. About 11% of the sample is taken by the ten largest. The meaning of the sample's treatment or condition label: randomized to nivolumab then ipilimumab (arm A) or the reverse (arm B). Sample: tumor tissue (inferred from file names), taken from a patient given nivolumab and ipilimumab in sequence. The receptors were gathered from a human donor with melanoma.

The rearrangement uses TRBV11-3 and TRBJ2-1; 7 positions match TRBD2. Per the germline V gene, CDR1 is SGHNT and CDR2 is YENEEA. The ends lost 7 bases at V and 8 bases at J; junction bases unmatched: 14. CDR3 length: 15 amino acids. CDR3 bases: TGTGCCAGCACTGACTGGAGGGAGGGCCGGGATGAGCAGTTCTTC. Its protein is CASTDWREGRDEQFF. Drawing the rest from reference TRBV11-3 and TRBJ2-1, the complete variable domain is EAGVVQSPRYKIIEKKQPVAFWCNPISGHNTLYWYLQNLGQGPELLIRYENEEAVDDSQLPKDRFSAERLKGVDSTLKIQPAELGDSAVYLCASTDWREGRDEQFFGPGTRLTVL.

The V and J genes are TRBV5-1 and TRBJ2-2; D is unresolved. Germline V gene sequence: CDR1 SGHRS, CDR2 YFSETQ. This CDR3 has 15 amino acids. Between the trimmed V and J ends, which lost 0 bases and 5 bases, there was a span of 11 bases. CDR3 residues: CASSLEAGITGELFF. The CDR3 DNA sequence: TGCGCCAGCAGCTTGGAGGCCGGAATTACCGGGGAGCTGTTTTTT.

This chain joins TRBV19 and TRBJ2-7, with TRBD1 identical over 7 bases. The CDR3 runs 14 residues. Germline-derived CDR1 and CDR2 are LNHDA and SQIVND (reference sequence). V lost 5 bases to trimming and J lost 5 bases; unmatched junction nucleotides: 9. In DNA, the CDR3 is TGTGCCAGTAGTGCGAAGACAGGGCGCAACGAGCAGTACTTC. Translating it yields CASSAKTGRNEQYF.

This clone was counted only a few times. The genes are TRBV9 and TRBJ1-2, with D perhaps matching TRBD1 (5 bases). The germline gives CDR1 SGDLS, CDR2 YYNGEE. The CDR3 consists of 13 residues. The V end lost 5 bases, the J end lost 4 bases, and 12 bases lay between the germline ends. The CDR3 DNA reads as TGTGCCAGCAGTCCAGGGATGGGCTATGGCTACACCTTC. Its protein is CASSPGMGYGYTF.

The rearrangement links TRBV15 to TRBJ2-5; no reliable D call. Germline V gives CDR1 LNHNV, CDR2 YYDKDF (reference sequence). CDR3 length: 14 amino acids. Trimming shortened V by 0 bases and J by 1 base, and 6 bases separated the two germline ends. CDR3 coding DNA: TGTGCCACCAGCAGAGAGAATCCCCAAGAGACCCAGTACTTC. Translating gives CATSRENPQETQYF.